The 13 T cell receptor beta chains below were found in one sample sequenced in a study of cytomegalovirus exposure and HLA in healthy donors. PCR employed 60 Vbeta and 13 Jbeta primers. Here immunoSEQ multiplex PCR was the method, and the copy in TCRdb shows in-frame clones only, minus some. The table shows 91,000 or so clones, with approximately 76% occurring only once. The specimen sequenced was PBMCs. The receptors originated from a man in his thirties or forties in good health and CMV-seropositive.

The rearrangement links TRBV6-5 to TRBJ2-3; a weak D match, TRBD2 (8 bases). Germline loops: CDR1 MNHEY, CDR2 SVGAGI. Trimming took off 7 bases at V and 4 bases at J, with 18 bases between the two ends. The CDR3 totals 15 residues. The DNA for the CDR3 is TGTGCCAGCACCCTCCGGGAGGGGGCCCCAGATACGCAGTATTTT. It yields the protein CASTLREGAPDTQYF.

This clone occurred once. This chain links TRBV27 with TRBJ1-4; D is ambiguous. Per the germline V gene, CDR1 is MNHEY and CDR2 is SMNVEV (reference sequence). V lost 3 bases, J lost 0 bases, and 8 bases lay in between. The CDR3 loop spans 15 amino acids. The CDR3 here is CASSLIVATNEKLFF. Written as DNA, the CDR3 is TGTGCCAGCAGTTTGATAGTCGCAACTAATGAAAAACTGTTTTTT.

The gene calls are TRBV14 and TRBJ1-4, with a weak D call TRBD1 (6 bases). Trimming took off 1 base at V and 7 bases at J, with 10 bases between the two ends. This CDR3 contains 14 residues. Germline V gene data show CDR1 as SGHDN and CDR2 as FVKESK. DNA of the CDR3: TGTGCCAGCAGCCAAGTCAGGGGAAGTGAAAAACTGTTTTTT. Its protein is CASSQVRGSEKLFF.

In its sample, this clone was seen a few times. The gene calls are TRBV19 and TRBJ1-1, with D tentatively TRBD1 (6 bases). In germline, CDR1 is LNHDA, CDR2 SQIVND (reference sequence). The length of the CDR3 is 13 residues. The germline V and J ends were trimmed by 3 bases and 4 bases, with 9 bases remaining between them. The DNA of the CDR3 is TGTGCCAGTAGTATGGACAGACCCACTGAAGCTTTCTTT. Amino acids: CASSMDRPTEAFF.

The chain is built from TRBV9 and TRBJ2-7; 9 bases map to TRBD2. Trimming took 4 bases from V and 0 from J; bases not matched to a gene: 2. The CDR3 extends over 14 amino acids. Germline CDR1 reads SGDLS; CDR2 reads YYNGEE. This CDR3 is CASSLAGDSYEQYF. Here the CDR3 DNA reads TGTGCCAGCAGCTTAGCGGGGGACTCCTACGAGCAGTACTTC.

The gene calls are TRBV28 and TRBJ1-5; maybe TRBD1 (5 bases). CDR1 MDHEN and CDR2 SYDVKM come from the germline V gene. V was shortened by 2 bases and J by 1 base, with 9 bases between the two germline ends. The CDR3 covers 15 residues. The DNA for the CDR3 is TGTGCCAGCAGTTTAGATCAGGGAAGCAATCAGCCCCAGCATTTT. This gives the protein CASSLDQGSNQPQHF.

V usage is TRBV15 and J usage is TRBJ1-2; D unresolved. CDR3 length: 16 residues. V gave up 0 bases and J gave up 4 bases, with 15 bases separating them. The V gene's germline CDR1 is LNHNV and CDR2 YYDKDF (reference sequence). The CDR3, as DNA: TGTGCCACCAGCAGAGATCTTACTGTGGCGGGCTATGGCTACACCTTC. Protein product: CATSRDLTVAGYGYTF.

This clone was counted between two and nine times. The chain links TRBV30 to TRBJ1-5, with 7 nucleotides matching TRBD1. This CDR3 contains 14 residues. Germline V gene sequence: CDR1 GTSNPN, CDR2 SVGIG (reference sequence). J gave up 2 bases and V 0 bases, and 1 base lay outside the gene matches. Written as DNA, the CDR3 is TGTGCCTGGAGTGTTGACAGGGGCAATCAGCCCCAGCATTTT. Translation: CAWSVDRGNQPQHF.

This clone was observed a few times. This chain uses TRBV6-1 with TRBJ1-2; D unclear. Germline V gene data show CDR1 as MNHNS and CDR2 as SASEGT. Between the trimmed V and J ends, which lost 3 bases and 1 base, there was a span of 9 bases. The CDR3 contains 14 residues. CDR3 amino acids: CASSDRTRNYGYTF. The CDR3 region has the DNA TGTGCCAGCAGTGATCGAACGCGTAACTATGGCTACACCTTC.

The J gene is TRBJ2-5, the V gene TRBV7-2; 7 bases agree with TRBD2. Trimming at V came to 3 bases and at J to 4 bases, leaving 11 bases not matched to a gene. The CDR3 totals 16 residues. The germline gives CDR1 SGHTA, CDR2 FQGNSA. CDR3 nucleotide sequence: TGTGCCAGCAGCTTGGGGGTCGGGAGGTTAGGAGAGACCCAGTACTTC. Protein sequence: CASSLGVGRLGETQYF.

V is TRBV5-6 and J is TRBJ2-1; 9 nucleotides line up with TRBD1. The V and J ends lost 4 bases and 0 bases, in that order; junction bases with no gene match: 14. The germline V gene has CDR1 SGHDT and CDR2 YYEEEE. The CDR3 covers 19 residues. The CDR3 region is CASSPGGTGRFPSYNEQFF. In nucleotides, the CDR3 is TGTGCCAGCAGCCCTGGAGGGACAGGGCGGTTCCCCTCCTACAATGAGCAGTTCTTC.

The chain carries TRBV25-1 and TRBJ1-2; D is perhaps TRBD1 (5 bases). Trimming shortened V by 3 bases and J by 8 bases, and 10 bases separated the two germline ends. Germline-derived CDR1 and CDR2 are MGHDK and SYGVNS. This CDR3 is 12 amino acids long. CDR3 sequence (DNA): TGTGCCAGCAGTGATATGCGGGGCGGCTACACCTTC. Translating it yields CASSDMRGGYTF.

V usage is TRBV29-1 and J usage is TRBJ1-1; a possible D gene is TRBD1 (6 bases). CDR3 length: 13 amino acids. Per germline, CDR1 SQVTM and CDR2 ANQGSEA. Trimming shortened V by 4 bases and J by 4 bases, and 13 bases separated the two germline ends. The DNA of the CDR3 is TGCAGCGTTGCGACAGGCTCGGCCACTGAAGCTTTCTTT. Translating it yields CSVATGSATEAFF.